This T cell receptor (beta chain) was captured in a study of blood T cell repertoires in COVID-19. Study in general: The origin of the acute and convalescent COVID-19 samples was the United States, Italy and Spain. Nucleic acid was either cDNA or gDNA, and it came from T cells, B-cell-depleted T cells, or PBMCs.

The data were produced by immunoSEQ multiplex PCR, yet TCRdb's version contains in-frame clones alone and is incomplete. Seen here are 150,000 to 200,000 clones, 65% to 90% observed once, and the top ten hold about 1.6%. This sequence originates from a human donor in a cohort sampled during active COVID-19. The sequenced material came from peripheral blood.

CDR3 region: CASSPLRGGISYNEQFF. The CDR3 nucleotides read TGTGCCAGCTCACCCCTGCGGGGGGGTATCTCCTACAATGAGCAGTTCTTC. V is TRBV18 and J is TRBJ2-1, with 9 bases identical to TRBD2. This CDR3 comprises 17 residues. Germline V gene data show CDR1 as KGHSH and CDR2 as LQKENI. V trimming: 3 bases; J trimming: 0 bases; junction bases outside the gene matches: 6.